Sequencing of this T cell receptor (beta chain) was carried out in a study of shared clonotypes between healthy human individuals. Trimming shortened V by 3 bases and J by 4 bases, and 17 bases separated the two germline ends. The CDR3 consists of 16 residues. Germline CDR1 reads KGHSH; CDR2 reads LQKENI. Nashville, Tennessee was home to all donors, each a Caucasian adult. The table came from immunoSEQ multiplex PCR; TCRdb's copy has only in-frame clones and leaves some out. The sample includes about 2.3 million clones, approximately 95% of them seen just once. The chain couples TRBV18 to TRBJ2-3; D gene ambiguous. This TCR came from a man aged 18 to 30 in good health. Some clones in this sample may be carry-over from other donors' samples. Sequencing input: naive CD4+ T cells from PBMCs. Subset defined: CD45RA+ positively selected. The CDR3 sequence: CASSPYLAPGPDTQYF. The CDR3 region has the DNA TGTGCCAGCTCACCCTACTTAGCACCAGGTCCAGATACGCAGTATTTT. The whole variable domain, filled in from reference TRBV18 and TRBJ2-3, reads NAGVMQNPRHLVRRRGQEARLRCSPMKGHSHVYWYRQLPEEGLKFMVYLQKENIIDESGMPKERFSAEFPKEGPSILRIQQVVRGDSAAYFCASSPYLAPGPDTQYFGPGTRLTVL.